This TCR beta chain emerged from a study of cytomegalovirus exposure and HLA in healthy donors. Background on the study: Researchers found that roughly 77% of a few hundred genotyped donors fell within the Caucasian-associated ancestry cluster.

The CDR3 is made up of 12 amino acids. The germline CDR1 and CDR2 sequences are SNHLY and FYNNEI. Trimming took 6 bases from V and 4 from J; bases not matched to a gene: 2. Vbeta (60) and Jbeta (13) primers were used in the PCR. Profiled with immunoSEQ multiplex PCR; TCRdb holds only in-frame clones, not every one. The sample lists 150,000 to 200,000 clones; around 81% were seen once. The source is a woman between 40 and 55 years old in good health and CMV-seronegative. The rearrangement links TRBV2 to TRBJ1-2; TRBD1 matches at 7 bases. The sequenced sample consisted of PBMCs. The CDR3 DNA reads TGTGCCAGCAGGAGGGACAGCTATGGCTACACCTTC. Amino acids: CASRRDSYGYTF.